The rows below give T cell receptor beta chains drawn from one sample of a study of T cell responses to AZD1222 COVID-19 vaccine. Profiling relied on immunoSEQ multiplex PCR, and the TCRdb table lists in-frame clones only, not all of them. The sample records about 140,000 clones, 85% to 95% being singletons. The source material was peripheral blood, sampled after recovery from COVID-19. The receptor set was obtained from an adult who had recovered from COVID-19. The CDR3 runs from the conserved cysteine through the conserved F or W. The D gene is left open where the match is weak. Clone sizes are given selectively: once, few, many, or a class where the clone is expanded.

j_gene	d_gene	abundance	v_gene	CDR3nt	CDR3aa
TRBJ2-7	-	-	TRBV14	TGTGCCAGCAGCCAAGAGGTTCTTTGGGCAGGCAAATCCTACGAGCAGTACTTC	CASSQEVLWAGKSYEQYF
TRBJ1-3	-	-	TRBV30	TGTGCCTCCCGAGGGGCGCGGAGAAACACCATATATTTT	CASRGARRNTIYF
TRBJ2-7	-	-	TRBV9	TGTGCCAGCAGCCTAGCCGGGACGTCAACCTACGAGCAGTACTTC	CASSLAGTSTYEQYF
TRBJ1-4	TRBD1	-	TRBV5-1	TGCGCCAGCAGCAATCAGACAGGGGGAGGAGAAAAACTGTTTTTT	CASSNQTGGGEKLFF
TRBJ2-1	-	-	TRBV3-1/TRBV3-2	TGTGCCAGCAGCCAAGCGGAGCTCACCCTTTACAATGAGCAGTTCTTC	CASSQAELTLYNEQFF
TRBJ2-1	TRBD2	-	TRBV29-1	TGCAGCGTTGTCAGGGCTAGCGGGGGGGCCAATGAGCAGTTCTTC	CSVVRASGGANEQFF
TRBJ2-2	TRBD2	-	TRBV10-3	TGTGCCATCAGTGGACGCTGGGGAGGGCCTGTCACCGGGGAGCTGTTTTTT	CAISGRWGGPVTGELFF
TRBJ2-7	-	-	TRBV28	TGTGCCAGCAGTTGGGGGGTTAATGGTGACGAGCAGTACTTC	CASSWGVNGDEQYF
TRBJ2-3	-	-	TRBV5-4	TGTGCCAGCAGCCGTTCCGGGATGAGCACAGATACGCAGTATTTT	CASSRSGMSTDTQYF
TRBJ1-4	-	-	TRBV4-1	TGCGCCAGCAGCCAAGGAATGCTCAACGAAAAACTGTTTTTT	CASSQGMLNEKLFF
TRBJ2-2	-	once	TRBV18	TGTGCCAGCTCACCCCAGGAAAGGTCCACCGGGGAGCTGTTTTTT	CASSPQERSTGELFF
TRBJ2-7	-	few	TRBV5-1	TGCGCCAGCAGCTTTAGCGGAACCTACGAGCAGTACTTC	CASSFSGTYEQYF
TRBJ2-2	-	-	TRBV6-5	TGTGCCAGCAGTCGGCGCCAGAACACCGGGGAGCTGTTTTTT	CASSRRQNTGELFF
TRBJ2-5	-	-	TRBV7-9	TGTGCCAGCAGCCCCTTGGGGACACAAGAGACCCAGTACTTC	CASSPLGTQETQYF
TRBJ2-3	-	-	TRBV2	TGTGCCAGCAGTGAAGGCTGGATAGGCGGCACAGATACGCAGTATTTT	CASSEGWIGGTDTQYF
TRBJ1-1	-	-	TRBV28	TGTGCCAGCAAGAGCCAGGATCTTAAAAACACTGAAGCTTTCTTT	CASKSQDLKNTEAFF
TRBJ2-6	TRBD1	-	TRBV2	TGTGCCAGCAGAAAAGCCGGGACAGCCCCTGGGGCCAACGTCCTGACTTTC	CASRKAGTAPGANVLTF
TRBJ1-1	-	-	TRBV9	TGTGCCAGCAGCGTAGGGTTTAACACTGAAGCTTTCTTT	CASSVGFNTEAFF
TRBJ2-5	TRBD2	-	TRBV28	TGTGCCAGCAGTTTGTTTAGCGGGATCCAAGAGACCCAGTACTTC	CASSLFSGIQETQYF
TRBJ2-3	-	-	TRBV28	TGTGCCAGCACGAGGGGGGGGAACACAGATACGCAGTATTTT	CASTRGGNTDTQYF
TRBJ2-1	-	-	TRBV28	TGTGCCAGCAATCCACCCATGGGTGAGCAGTTCTTC	CASNPPMGEQFF
TRBJ2-1	-	-	TRBV4-1	TGCGCCAGCAGCATTGAGCCCTACAATGAGCAGTTCTTC	CASSIEPYNEQFF
TRBJ2-3	TRBD2	-	TRBV7-9	TGTGCCAGCAGCTTAGGATCTCGGGGGGGCCCAGATACGCAGTATTTT	CASSLGSRGGPDTQYF
TRBJ1-2	TRBD1	-	TRBV18	TGTGCCAGCTCACTCTCCGGGACAGGGTGGAATGGCTACACCTTC	CASSLSGTGWNGYTF
TRBJ1-5	TRBD1	-	TRBV6-5	TGTGCCAGCAAGGACAGGGGGAATCAGCCCCAGCATTTT	CASKDRGNQPQHF